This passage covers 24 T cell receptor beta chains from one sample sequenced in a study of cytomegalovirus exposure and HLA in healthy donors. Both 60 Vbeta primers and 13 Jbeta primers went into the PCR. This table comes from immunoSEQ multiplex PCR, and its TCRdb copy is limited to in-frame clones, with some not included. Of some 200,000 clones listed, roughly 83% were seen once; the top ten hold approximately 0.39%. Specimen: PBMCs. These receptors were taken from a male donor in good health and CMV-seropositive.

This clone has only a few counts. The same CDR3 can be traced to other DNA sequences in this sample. The CDR3, as DNA: TGTGCCTGGAGTCGACTAGCTAGCACAGATACGCAGTATTTT. Translated: CAWSRLASTDTQYF. V gene TRBV30 combines with J gene TRBJ2-3, with 7 positions matching TRBD2. From germline, CDR1 is GTSNPN and CDR2 SVGIG (reference sequence). V lost 2 bases, J lost 0 bases, and 2 bases stayed unmatched. The CDR3 is 14 residues long. Based on the CDR3 plus reference TRBV30 and TRBJ2-3, the full variable domain is SQTIHQWPATLVQPVGSPLSLECTVEGTSNPNLYWYRQAAGRGLQLLFYSVGIGQISSEVPQNLSASRPQDRQFILSSKKLLLSDSGFYLCAWSRLASTDTQYFGPGTRLTVL.

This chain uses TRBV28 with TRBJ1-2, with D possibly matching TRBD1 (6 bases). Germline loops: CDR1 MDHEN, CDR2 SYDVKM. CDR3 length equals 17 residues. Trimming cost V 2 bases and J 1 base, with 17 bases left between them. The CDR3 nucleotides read TGTGCCAGCAGTTTAGTTTTGGGGGACACGCTTAACTATGGCTACACCTTC. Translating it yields CASSLVLGDTLNYGYTF.

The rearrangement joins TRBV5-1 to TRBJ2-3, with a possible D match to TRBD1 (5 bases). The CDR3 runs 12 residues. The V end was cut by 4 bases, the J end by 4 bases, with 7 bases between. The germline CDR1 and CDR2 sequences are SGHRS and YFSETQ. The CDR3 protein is CASSPGPDTQYF. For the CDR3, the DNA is TGCGCCAGCAGCCCAGGGCCAGATACGCAGTATTTT.

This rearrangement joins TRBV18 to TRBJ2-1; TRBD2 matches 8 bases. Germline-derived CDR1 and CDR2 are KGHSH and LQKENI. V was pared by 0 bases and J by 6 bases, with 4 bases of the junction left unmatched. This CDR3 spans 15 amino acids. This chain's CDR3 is CASSPPLLAGNEQFF. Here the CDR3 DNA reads TGTGCCAGCTCACCACCGTTGCTAGCGGGCAATGAGCAGTTCTTC. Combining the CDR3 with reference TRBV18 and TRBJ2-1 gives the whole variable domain NAGVMQNPRHLVRRRGQEARLRCSPMKGHSHVYWYRQLPEEGLKFMVYLQKENIIDESGMPKERFSAEFPKEGPSILRIQQVVRGDSAAYFCASSPPLLAGNEQFFGPGTRLTVL.

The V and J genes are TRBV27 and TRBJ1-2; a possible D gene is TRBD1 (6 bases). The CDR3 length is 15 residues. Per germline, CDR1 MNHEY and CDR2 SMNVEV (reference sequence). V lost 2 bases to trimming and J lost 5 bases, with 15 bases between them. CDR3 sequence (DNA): TGTGCCAGCAGTTTACAAGGCGGACAGCCTTATGGCTACACCTTC. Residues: CASSLQGGQPYGYTF.

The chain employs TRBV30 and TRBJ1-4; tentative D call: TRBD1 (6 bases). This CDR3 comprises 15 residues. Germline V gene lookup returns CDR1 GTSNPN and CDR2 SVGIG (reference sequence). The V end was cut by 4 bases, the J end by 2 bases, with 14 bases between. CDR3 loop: CAWNRGGATNEKLFF. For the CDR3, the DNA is TGTGCCTGGAATCGTGGGGGGGCGACTAATGAAAAACTGTTTTTT.

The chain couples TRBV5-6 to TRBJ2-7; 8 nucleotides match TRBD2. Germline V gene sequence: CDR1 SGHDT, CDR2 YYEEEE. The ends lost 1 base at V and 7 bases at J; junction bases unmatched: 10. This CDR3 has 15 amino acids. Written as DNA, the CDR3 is TGTGCCAGCAGCTTGTCTCCTACGGGAGGGGGGGAGCAGTACTTC. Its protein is CASSLSPTGGGEQYF.

CDR3 loop: CASSLSVAANREKLFF. In nucleotides, the CDR3 is TGTGCCAGCTCACTTTCGGTCGCGGCCAATAGGGAAAAACTGTTTTTT. V gene TRBV18 combines with J gene TRBJ1-4; D remains ambiguous. Looked up from germline, CDR1 is KGHSH and CDR2 is LQKENI. Trimming shortened V by 4 bases and J by 8 bases, and 20 bases separated the two germline ends. This CDR3 has 16 amino acids.

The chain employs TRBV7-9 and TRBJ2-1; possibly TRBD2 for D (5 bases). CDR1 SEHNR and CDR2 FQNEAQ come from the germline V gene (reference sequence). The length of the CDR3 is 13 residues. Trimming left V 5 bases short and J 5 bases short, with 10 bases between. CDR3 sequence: CASSPRGDNEQFF. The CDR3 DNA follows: TGTGCCAGCAGCCCCCGGGGAGACAATGAGCAGTTCTTC.

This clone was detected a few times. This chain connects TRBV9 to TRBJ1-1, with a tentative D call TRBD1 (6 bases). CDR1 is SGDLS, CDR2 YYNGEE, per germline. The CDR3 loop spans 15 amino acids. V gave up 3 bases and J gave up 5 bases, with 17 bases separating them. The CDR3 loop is CASSDSQGTWTEAFF. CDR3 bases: TGTGCCAGCAGCGACAGCCAGGGGACCTGGACTGAAGCTTTCTTT.

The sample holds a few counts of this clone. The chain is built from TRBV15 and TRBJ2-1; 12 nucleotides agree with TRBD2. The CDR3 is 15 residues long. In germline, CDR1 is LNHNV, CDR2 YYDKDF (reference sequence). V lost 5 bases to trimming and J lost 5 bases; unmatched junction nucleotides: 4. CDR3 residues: CATSGRLAGDNEQFF. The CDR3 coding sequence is TGTGCCACCAGCGGAAGACTAGCGGGGGACAATGAGCAGTTCTTC.

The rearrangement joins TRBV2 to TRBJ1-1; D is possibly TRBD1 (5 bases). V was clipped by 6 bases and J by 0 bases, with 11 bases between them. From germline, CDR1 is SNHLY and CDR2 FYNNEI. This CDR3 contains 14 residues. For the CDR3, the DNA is TGTGCCAGCAGGCGGCAGGGAATGAACACTGAAGCTTTCTTT. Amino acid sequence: CASRRQGMNTEAFF.

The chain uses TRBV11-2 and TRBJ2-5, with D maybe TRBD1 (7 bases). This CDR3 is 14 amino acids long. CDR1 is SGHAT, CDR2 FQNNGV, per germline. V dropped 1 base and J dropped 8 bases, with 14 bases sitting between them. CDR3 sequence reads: CASSLGEGGGTQYF. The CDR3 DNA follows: TGTGCCAGCAGCTTAGGAGAAGGAGGGGGCACCCAGTACTTC.

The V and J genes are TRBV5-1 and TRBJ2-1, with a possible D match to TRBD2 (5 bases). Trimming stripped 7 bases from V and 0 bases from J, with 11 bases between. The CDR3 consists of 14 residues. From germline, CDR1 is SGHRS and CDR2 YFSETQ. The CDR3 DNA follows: TGCGCCAGCGGCGGGTCGTCCTCCTACAATGAGCAGTTCTTC. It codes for CASGGSSSYNEQFF.

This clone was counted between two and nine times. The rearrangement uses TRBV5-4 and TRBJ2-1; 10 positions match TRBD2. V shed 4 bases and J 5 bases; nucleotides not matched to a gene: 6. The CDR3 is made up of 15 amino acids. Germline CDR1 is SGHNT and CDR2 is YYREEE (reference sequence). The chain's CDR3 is CASSLGLAVNNEQFF. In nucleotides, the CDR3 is TGTGCCAGCAGCCTCGGACTAGCGGTGAACAATGAGCAGTTCTTC.

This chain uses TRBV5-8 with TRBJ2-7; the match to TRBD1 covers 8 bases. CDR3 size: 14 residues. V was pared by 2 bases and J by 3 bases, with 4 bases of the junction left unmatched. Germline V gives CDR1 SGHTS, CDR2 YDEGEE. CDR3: CASSLYDRGYEQYF. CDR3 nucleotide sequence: TGTGCCAGCAGCTTATACGACAGGGGCTACGAGCAGTACTTC. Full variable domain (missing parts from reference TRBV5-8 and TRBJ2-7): EAGVTQSPTHLIKTRGQQATLRCSPISGHTSVYWYQQALGLGLQFLLWYDEGEERNRGNFPPRFSGRQFPNYSSELNVNALELEDSALYLCASSLYDRGYEQYFGPGTRLTVT.

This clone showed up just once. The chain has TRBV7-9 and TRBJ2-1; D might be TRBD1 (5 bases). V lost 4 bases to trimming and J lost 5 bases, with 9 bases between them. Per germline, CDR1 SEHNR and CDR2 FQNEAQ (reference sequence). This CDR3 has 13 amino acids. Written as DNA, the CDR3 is TGTGCCAGCAGCTCCAAGGGGCACAATGAGCAGTTCTTC. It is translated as CASSSKGHNEQFF.

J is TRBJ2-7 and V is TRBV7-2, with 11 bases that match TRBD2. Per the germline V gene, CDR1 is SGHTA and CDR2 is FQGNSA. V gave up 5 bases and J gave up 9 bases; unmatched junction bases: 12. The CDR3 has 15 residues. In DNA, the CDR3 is TGTGCCAGCAGCCACCAGGTAGCGGGAGGGGAACTGCAGTACTTC. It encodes CASSHQVAGGELQYF. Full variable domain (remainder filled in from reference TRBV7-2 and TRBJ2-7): GAGVSQSPSNKVTEKGKDVELRCDPISGHTALYWYRQSLGQGLEFLIYFQGNSAPDKSGLPSDRFSAERTGGSVSTLTIQRTQQEDSAVYLCASSHQVAGGELQYFGPGTRLTVT.

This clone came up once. This CDR3 reads CASRGQLQGEQFF. Written as DNA, the CDR3 is TGTGCCAGCAGGGGACAGCTGCAAGGGGAGCAGTTCTTC. The chain combines TRBV27 with TRBJ2-1; 7 bases are shared with TRBD1. After removal of 6 bases from V and 10 bases from J, the junction contained 9 bases not matched to a gene. Germline CDR1 reads MNHEY; CDR2 reads SMNVEV (reference sequence). This CDR3 is built from 13 residues.

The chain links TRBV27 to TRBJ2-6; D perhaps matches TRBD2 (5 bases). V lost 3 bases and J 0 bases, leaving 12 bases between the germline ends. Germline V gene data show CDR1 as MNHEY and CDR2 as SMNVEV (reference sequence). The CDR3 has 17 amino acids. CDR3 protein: CASSLINSGSGANVLTF. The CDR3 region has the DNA TGTGCCAGCAGTTTGATTAACAGCGGCTCTGGGGCCAACGTCCTGACTTTC.

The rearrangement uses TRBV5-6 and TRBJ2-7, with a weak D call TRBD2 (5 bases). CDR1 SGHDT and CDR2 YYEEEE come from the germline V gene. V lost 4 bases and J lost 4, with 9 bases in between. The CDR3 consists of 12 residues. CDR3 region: CASSAGGYEQYF. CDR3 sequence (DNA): TGTGCCAGCAGCGCGGGCGGGTACGAGCAGTACTTC.

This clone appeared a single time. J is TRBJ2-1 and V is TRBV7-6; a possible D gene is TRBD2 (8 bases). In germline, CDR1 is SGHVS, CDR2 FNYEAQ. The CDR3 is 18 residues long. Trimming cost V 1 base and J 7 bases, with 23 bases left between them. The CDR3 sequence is CASSLGQGGGRLGNEQFF. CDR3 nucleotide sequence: TGTGCCAGCAGCTTAGGACAGGGAGGCGGGAGGTTAGGGAATGAGCAGTTCTTC.

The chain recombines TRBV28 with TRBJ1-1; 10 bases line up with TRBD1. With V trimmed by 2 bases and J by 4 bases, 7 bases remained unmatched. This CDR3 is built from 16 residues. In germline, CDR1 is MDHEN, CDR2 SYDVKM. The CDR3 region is CASSLLPGQGRTEAFF. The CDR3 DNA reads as TGTGCCAGCAGTTTACTGCCGGGACAGGGGCGCACTGAAGCTTTCTTT.

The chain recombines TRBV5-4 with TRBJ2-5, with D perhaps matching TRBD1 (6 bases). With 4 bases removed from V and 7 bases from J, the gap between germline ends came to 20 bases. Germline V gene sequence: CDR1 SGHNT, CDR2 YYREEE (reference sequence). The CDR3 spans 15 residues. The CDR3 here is CASSPSTGSRGTQYF. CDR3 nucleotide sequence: TGTGCCAGCAGCCCCAGCACAGGGTCCCGCGGGACCCAGTACTTC. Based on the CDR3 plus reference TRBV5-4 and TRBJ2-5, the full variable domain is ETGVTQSPTHLIKTRGQQVTLRCSSQSGHNTVSWYQQALGQGPQFIFQYYREEENGRGNFPPRFSGLQFPNYSSELNVNALELDDSALYLCASSPSTGSRGTQYFGPGTRLLVL.